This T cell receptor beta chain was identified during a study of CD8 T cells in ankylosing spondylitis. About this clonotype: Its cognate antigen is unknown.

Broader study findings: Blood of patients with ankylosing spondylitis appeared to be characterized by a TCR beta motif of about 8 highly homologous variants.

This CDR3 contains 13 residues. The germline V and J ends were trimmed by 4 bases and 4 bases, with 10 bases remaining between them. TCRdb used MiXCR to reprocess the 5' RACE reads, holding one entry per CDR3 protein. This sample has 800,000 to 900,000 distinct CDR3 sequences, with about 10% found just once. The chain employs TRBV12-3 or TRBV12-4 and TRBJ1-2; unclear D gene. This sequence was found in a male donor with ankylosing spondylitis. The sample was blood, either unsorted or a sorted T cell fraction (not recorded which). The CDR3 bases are TGTGCCAGCAGTTCTCGACGGCTCTATGGCTACACCTTC. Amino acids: CASSSRRLYGYTF.